This T cell receptor beta chain was identified in a study of cytomegalovirus exposure and HLA in healthy donors. With respect to this clone: Its antigen is still unknown.

V shed 0 bases and J shed 0 bases, with 12 bases lying between them. This CDR3 is built from 18 residues. Germline-derived CDR1 and CDR2 are KGHSY and FQNENV. Study-level points and caveats: In a later analysis, TCR beta V- and J-gene trimming was associated with a missense DCLRE1C variant. The study labeled approximately 150 TCR beta chains cytomegalovirus-associated. CMV antigen specificity of three CMV-associated chains was confirmed in vitro.

60 Vbeta and 13 Jbeta primers were used in PCR. Profiled with immunoSEQ multiplex PCR; TCRdb holds only in-frame clones, not every one. This sample has under 150,000 clones, with 80% found just once. The chain has TRBV16 and TRBJ1-6, with D tentatively TRBD1 (6 bases). This clonotype originated in a man in his fifties in good health and CMV-seronegative. Sequencing used PBMCs. The CDR3 is CASSQSQGEVSYNSPLHF. The DNA for the CDR3 is TGTGCCAGCAGCCAATCACAGGGAGAGGTCTCCTATAATTCACCCCTCCACTTT.